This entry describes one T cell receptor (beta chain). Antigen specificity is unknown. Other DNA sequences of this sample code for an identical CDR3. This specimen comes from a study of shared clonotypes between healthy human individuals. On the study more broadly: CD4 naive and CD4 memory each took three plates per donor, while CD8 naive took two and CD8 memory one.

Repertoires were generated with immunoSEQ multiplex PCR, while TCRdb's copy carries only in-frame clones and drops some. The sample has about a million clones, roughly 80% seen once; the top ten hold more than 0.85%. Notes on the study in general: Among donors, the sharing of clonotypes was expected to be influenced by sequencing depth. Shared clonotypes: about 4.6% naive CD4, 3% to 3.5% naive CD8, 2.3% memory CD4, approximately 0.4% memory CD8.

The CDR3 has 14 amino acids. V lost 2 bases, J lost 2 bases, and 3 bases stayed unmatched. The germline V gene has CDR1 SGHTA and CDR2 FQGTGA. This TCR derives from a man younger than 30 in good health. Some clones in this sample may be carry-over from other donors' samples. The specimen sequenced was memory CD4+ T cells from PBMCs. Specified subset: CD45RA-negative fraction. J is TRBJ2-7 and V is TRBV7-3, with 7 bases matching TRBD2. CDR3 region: CASSLGGGPYEQYF. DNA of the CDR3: TGTGCCAGCAGCTTAGGCGGGGGTCCCTACGAGCAGTACTTC.